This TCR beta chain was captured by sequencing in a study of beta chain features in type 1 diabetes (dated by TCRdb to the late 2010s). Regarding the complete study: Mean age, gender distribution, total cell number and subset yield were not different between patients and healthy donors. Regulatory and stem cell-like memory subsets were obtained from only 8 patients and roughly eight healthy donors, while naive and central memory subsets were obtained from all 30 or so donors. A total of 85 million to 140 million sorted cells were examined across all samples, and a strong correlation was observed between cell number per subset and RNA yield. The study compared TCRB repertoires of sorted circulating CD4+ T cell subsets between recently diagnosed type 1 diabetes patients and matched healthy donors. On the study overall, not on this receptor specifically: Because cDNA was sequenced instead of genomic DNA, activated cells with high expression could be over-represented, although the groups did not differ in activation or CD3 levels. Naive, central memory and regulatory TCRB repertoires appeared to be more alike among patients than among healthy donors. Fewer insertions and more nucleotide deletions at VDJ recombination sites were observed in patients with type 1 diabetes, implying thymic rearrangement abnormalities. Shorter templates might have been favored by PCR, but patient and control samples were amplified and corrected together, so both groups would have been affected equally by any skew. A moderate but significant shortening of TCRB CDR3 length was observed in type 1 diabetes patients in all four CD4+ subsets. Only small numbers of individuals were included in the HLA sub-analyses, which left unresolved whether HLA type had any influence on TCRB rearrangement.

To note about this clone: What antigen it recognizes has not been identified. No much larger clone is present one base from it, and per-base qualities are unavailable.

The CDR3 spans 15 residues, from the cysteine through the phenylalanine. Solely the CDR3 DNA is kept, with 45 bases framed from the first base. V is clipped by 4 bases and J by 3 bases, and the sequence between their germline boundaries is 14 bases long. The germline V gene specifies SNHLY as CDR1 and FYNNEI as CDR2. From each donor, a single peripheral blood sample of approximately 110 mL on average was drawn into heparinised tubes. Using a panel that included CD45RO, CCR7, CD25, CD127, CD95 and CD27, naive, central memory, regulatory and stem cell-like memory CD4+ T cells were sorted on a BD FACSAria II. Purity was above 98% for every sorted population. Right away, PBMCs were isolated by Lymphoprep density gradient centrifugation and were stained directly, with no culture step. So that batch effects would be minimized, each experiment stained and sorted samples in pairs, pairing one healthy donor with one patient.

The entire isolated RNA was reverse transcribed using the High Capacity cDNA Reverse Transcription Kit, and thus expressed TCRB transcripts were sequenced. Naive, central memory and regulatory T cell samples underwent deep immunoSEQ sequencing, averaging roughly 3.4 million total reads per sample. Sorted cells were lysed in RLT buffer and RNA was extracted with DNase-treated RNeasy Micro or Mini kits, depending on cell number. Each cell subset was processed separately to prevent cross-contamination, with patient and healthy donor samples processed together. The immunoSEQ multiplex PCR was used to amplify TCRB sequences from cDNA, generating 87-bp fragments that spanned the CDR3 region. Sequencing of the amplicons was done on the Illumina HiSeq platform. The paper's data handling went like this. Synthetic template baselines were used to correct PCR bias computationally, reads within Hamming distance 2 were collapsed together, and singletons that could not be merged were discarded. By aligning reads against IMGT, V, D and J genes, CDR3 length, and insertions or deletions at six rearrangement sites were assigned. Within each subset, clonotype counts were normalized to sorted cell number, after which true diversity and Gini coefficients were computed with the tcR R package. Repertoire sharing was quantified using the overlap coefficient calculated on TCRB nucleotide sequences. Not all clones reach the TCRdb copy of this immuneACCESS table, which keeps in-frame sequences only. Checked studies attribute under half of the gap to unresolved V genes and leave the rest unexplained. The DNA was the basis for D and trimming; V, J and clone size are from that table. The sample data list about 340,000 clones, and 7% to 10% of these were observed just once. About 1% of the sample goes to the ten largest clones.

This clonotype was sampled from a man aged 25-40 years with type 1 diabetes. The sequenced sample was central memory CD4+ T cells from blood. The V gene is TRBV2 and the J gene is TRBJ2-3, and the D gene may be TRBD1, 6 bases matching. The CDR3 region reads CASSVLGAGTDTQYF. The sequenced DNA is TGTGCCAGCAGTGTACTGGGGGCCGGAACAGATACGCAGTATTTT. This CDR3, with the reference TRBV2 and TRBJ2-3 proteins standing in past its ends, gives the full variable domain EPEVTQTPSHQVTQMGQEVILRCVPISNHLYFYWYRQILGQKVEFLVSFYNNEISEKSEIFDDQFSVERPDGSNFTLKIRSTKLEDSAMYFCASSVLGAGTDTQYFGPGTRLTVL.